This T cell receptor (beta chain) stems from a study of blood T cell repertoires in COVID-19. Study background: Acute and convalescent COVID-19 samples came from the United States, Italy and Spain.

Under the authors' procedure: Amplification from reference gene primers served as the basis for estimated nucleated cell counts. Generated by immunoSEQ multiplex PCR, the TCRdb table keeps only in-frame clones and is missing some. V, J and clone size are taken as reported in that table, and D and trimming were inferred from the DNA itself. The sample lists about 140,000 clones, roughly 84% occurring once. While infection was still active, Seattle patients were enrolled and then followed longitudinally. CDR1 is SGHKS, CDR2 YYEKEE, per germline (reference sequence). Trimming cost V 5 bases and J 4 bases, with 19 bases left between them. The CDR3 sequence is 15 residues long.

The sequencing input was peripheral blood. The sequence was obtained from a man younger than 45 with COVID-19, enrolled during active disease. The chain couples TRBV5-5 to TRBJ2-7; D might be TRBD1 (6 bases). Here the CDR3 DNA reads TGTGCCAGCAGTTATATCGGGACACCATCATACGAGCAGTACTTC. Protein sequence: CASSYIGTPSYEQYF.